The entry below describes one TCR beta chain. The target antigen is unknown. This specimen comes from a study of cytomegalovirus exposure and HLA in healthy donors. Study-level points and caveats: In a later analysis, the majority of CMV-associated beta chains seemingly showed HLA restriction.

PCR was performed using 60 Vbeta and 13 Jbeta primers. This table comes from immunoSEQ multiplex PCR, and its TCRdb copy is limited to in-frame clones, with some not included. The profile shows 120,000 or so clones, approximately 72% of them singletons. Germline loops: CDR1 LGHNA, CDR2 YSLEER. The V and J ends lost 3 bases and 6 bases, in that order; junction bases with no gene match: 10. The CDR3 spans 17 residues. Sequences were obtained from PBMCs. This TCR came from a woman aged 45-59 years in good health and CMV-seropositive. The chain recombines TRBV4-3 with TRBJ2-3, with 12 bases lining up with TRBD2. The CDR3 DNA reads TGCGCCAGCAGCCAGGGAGAGCTAGCGGGGGGGGTGGATACGCAGTATTTT. Its translation: CASSQGELAGGVDTQYF.